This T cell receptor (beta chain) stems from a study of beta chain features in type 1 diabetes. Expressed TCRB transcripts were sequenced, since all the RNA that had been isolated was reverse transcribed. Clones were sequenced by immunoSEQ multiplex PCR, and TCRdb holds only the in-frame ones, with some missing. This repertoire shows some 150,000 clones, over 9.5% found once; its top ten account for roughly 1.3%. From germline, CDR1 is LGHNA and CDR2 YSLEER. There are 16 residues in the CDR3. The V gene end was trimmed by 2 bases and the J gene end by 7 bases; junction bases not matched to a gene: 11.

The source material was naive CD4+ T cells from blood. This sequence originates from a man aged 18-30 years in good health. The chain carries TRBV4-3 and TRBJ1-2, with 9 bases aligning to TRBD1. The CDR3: CASSQQPGQGRAGYTF. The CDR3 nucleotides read TGCGCCAGCAGCCAACAGCCCGGACAGGGGAGGGCTGGCTACACCTTC.